This T cell receptor (beta chain) was recovered during a study of blood T cell repertoires in COVID-19. This CDR3 spans 15 amino acids. Germline CDR1 reads SGHAT; CDR2 reads FQDESV (reference sequence). The V gene end was trimmed by 5 bases and the J gene end by 6 bases; junction bases not matched to a gene: 11. Using immunoSEQ multiplex PCR, the repertoire was profiled, and TCRdb retains in-frame clones only, with some absent. The sample has 220,000 or so clones, around 82% seen once. The sequencing input was peripheral blood. This TCR was sampled from a woman aged 55-69 years with acute or convalescent COVID-19. The chain uses TRBV11-1 and TRBJ2-3, with 7 bases matching TRBD1. The CDR3 nucleotides read TGTGCCAGCAGCGAACCTACAGGGGCGGGCGATACGCAGTATTTT. It translates to CASSEPTGAGDTQYF. The full variable domain, completed using reference TRBV11-1 and TRBJ2-3, is EAEVAQSPRYKITEKSQAVAFWCDPISGHATLYWYRQILGQGPELLVQFQDESVVDDSQLPKDRFSAERLKGVDSTLKIQPAELGDSAMYLCASSEPTGAGDTQYFGPGTRLTVL.